One and the same sample provided the 19 T cell receptor beta chains below, sequenced in a study of T cell repertoires in cytomegalovirus infection. TCRdb passed the reads through MiXCR, listing each CDR3 protein once. The sample shows about 700,000 distinct CDR3 sequences, about 30% of them seen only once. These receptors are not linked to any known antigen. The specimen comprised cultured PBMCs, sampled from culture after CMV antigen stimulation. These receptors were obtained from a human donor in good health (CMV status not recorded). Some clones in this sample may be carry-over from other donors' samples.

The rearrangement uses TRBV7-2 and TRBJ1-1, with D maybe TRBD1 (5 bases). Germline CDR1 and CDR2: SGHTA and FQGNSA. The CDR3 is made up of 13 amino acids. With 1 base removed from V and 8 bases from J, the gap between germline ends came to 11 bases. This CDR3 is CASSLGRSGEAFF. The CDR3 DNA sequence: TGTGCCAGCAGCTTAGGACGCTCAGGGGAAGCTTTCTTT.

This clonotype has more than one count but fewer than ten. This chain joins TRBV7-2 and TRBJ2-7; maybe TRBD1 (5 bases). Trimming removed 7 bases from V and 0 bases from J, with 13 bases in between. Germline V lookup: CDR1 SGHTA, CDR2 FQGNSA. The CDR3 has 14 residues. The CDR3 DNA reads TGTGCCAGCACCAAGCAGGGTCTCTCCTACGAGCAGTACTTC. Protein sequence: CASTKQGLSYEQYF. The variable domain in full, completed from reference TRBV7-2 and TRBJ2-7, reads GAGVSQSPSNKVTEKGKDVELRCDPISGHTALYWYRQSLGQGLEFLIYFQGNSAPDKSGLPSDRFSAERTGGSVSTLTIQRTQQEDSAVYLCASTKQGLSYEQYFGPGTRLTVT.

This clonotype was detected only a few times. The chain has TRBV4-1 and TRBJ1-3, with 7 bases matching TRBD1. The CDR3 is 17 amino acids. Germline V gene lookup returns CDR1 MGHRA and CDR2 YSYEKL. Trimming removed 5 bases from V and 0 bases from J; junction bases left unmatched: 10. Written as DNA, the CDR3 is TGCGCCAGCAGCACCCGGGACAGCCGTGGCTCTGGAAACACCATATATTTT. As protein: CASSTRDSRGSGNTIYF.

The chain joins TRBV12-3 or TRBV12-4 to TRBJ2-3; 11 bases map to TRBD2. Trimming at V came to 3 bases and at J to 7 bases, leaving 6 bases not matched to a gene. The CDR3 length is 15 residues. CDR3 in amino acids: CASSFLAGGPHTQYF. The CDR3 DNA is TGTGCCAGCAGTTTTTTAGCGGGAGGGCCTCATACGCAGTATTTT.

This clonotype came up once. The conserved final phenylalanine or tryptophan is absent from the CDR3, which likely points to a read error. CDR3: CASSIDLDSLYNEQFL. DNA of the CDR3: TGTGCCAGCAGTATTGACCTGGACAGCCTTTACAATGAGCAGTTCTTA. This chain connects TRBV6-2 or TRBV6-3 to TRBJ2-1; D may be TRBD1 (6 bases). The germline gives CDR1 MNHEY, CDR2 SVGEGT. The CDR3 has 16 amino acids. The V end lost 5 bases, the J end lost 4 bases, and 18 bases lay between the germline ends.

This rearrangement joins TRBV5-4 to TRBJ2-1; the D is unclear. V was shortened by 5 bases and J by 0 bases, with 12 bases between the two germline ends. This CDR3 has 15 residues. Germline CDR1 reads SGHNT; CDR2 reads YYREEE (reference sequence). The CDR3 DNA reads TGTGCCAGCAGGGATCTAGTGCGCTCCTACAATGAGCAGTTCTTC. Its translation: CASRDLVRSYNEQFF. Combining the CDR3 with reference TRBV5-4 and TRBJ2-1 gives the whole variable domain ETGVTQSPTHLIKTRGQQVTLRCSSQSGHNTVSWYQQALGQGPQFIFQYYREEENGRGNFPPRFSGLQFPNYSSELNVNALELDDSALYLCASRDLVRSYNEQFFGPGTRLTVL.

This clonotype was seen once. The rearrangement links TRBV7-2 to TRBJ2-3, with D unclear. Germline V gene data show CDR1 as SGHTA and CDR2 as FQGNSA. CDR3 length: 15 residues. The V and J ends lost 6 bases and 3 bases respectively, with 16 bases between them. CDR3 nucleotide sequence: TGTGCCAGCAGGTTCGACACGGAGCGTACAGATACGCAGTATTTT. Protein: CASRFDTERTDTQYF.

This clonotype was seen only a few times. The chain uses TRBV7-9 and TRBJ2-3; 7 positions agree with TRBD1. After removal of 5 bases from V and 4 bases from J, the junction contained 6 bases not matched to a gene. CDR3 size: 14 residues. Germline V gene lookup returns CDR1 SEHNR and CDR2 FQNEAQ (reference sequence). CDR3 in amino acids: CASSPPGQPDTQYF. The CDR3 nucleotides are TGTGCCAGCAGCCCCCCGGGACAGCCAGATACGCAGTATTTT.

This clonotype was seen ten or more times. This rearrangement joins TRBV7-6 to TRBJ2-5; D unresolved. Germline V gene sequence: CDR1 SGHVS, CDR2 FNYEAQ. V was clipped by 5 bases and J by 5 bases, with 18 bases between them. The CDR3 spans 15 residues. CDR3 region: CASSRQGLGWETQYF. CDR3 nucleotide sequence: TGTGCCAGCAGCCGTCAAGGGCTTGGGTGGGAGACCCAGTACTTC. Drawing the rest from reference TRBV7-6 and TRBJ2-5, the complete variable domain is GAGVSQSPRYKVTKRGQDVALRCDPISGHVSLYWYRQALGQGPEFLTYFNYEAQQDKSGLPNDRFSAERPEGSISTLTIQRTEQRDSAMYRCASSRQGLGWETQYFGPGTRLLVL.

The chain recombines TRBV12-3 or TRBV12-4 with TRBJ2-1, with 7 bases aligning to TRBD2. Germline trimming cut 8 bases from V and 8 bases from J; bases unmatched to any gene: 15. The CDR3 spans 15 residues. The CDR3 coding sequence is TGTGCCAGCGTTTGGGGCGCGGGGGTCGCCGATGAGCAGTTCTTC. Translated: CASVWGAGVADEQFF.

The CDR3 DNA reads TGTGCCAGCAGCTTTGGTACAGGGGGCCCTTATAGCAATCAGCCCCAGCATTTT. Protein: CASSFGTGGPYSNQPQHF. This chain uses TRBV11-3 with TRBJ1-5; the match to TRBD1 covers 9 bases. The CDR3 runs to 18 residues. Germline values: CDR1 SGHNT, CDR2 YENEEA. V was clipped by 3 bases and J by 0 bases; unmatched bases: 9.

The gene calls are TRBV4-3 and TRBJ2-1, with unresolved D. The CDR3 consists of 15 residues. V gave up 0 bases and J gave up 2 bases, with 8 bases separating them. Germline CDR1 reads LGHNA; CDR2 reads YSLEER. The CDR3 loop reads CASSQEGRPYNEQFF. The CDR3 DNA reads as TGCGCCAGCAGCCAAGAAGGTCGCCCCTACAATGAGCAGTTCTTC.

The chain combines TRBV11-2 with TRBJ2-3; 9 positions match TRBD2. J lost 3 bases, V lost 5 bases, and 3 bases had no gene match. Germline CDR1 is SGHAT and CDR2 is FQNNGV. The CDR3 runs 14 residues. CDR3 in amino acids: CASSAGLATDTQYF. Here the CDR3 DNA reads TGTGCCAGCAGCGCCGGACTAGCGACAGATACGCAGTATTTT.

This clonotype occurred a few times. The chain joins TRBV6-5 to TRBJ2-7; D is possibly TRBD1 (5 bases). Germline CDR1 and CDR2: MNHEY and SVGAGI. The CDR3 totals 13 residues. V was cut by 5 bases and J by 3 bases, with 11 bases left in between. The CDR3 here is CASSLREDYEQYF. DNA of the CDR3: TGTGCCAGCAGTCTCAGGGAAGACTACGAGCAGTACTTC.

This clonotype was found a few times. This chain joins TRBV7-9 and TRBJ2-3; D perhaps matches TRBD1 (5 bases). Germline CDR1 and CDR2: SEHNR and FQNEAQ (reference sequence). Trimming took 1 base from V and 7 from J, leaving 9 bases between them. The CDR3 is 13 amino acids. CDR3 sequence reads: CASSLGGHNTQYF. The CDR3 bases are TGTGCCAGCAGCTTAGGGGGCCACAATACGCAGTATTTT.

The rearrangement joins TRBV4-1 to TRBJ2-4; tentatively, D is TRBD2 (7 bases). V lost 3 bases and J lost 7, with 16 bases in between. Germline V lookup: CDR1 MGHRA, CDR2 YSYEKL. The CDR3 has 15 amino acids. As DNA, the CDR3 is TGCGCCAGCAGCCAGGGGGGGGGGCTTAAGAACATTCAGTACTTC. This encodes CASSQGGGLKNIQYF.

The rearrangement links TRBV6-2 or TRBV6-3 to TRBJ2-7; D remains unclear. With 5 bases removed from V and 6 bases from J, the gap between germline ends came to 14 bases. Germline V gene lookup returns CDR1 MNHEY and CDR2 SVGEGT. The CDR3 has 13 amino acids. The CDR3 loop reads CASSTRTELEQYF. CDR3 DNA: TGTGCCAGCAGTACACGGACGGAACTCGAGCAGTACTTC.

This clonotype came up many times. The CDR3: CASSFGVSLNYGYTF. DNA for the CDR3: TGTGCCAGCAGCTTCGGGGTGTCCCTTAACTATGGCTACACCTTC. This chain joins TRBV7-2 and TRBJ1-2; D is unclear. The V end was cut by 3 bases, the J end by 1 base, with 12 bases between. Germline V lookup: CDR1 SGHTA, CDR2 FQGNSA. This CDR3 is built from 15 residues.

This clonotype was seen more than once but under ten times. The chain couples TRBV23-1 to TRBJ2-7, with TRBD2 matching over 9 bases. TRBV23-1 is filed as an ORF, its function uncertain. Trimming at V came to 6 bases and at J to 4 bases, leaving 13 bases not matched to a gene. The CDR3 has 16 amino acids. The CDR3 DNA follows: TGCGCCAGCAGGATAATACCGGGACTAGCAGGATACGAGCAGTACTTC. It is translated as CASRIIPGLAGYEQYF.